This T cell receptor beta chain is from a study of T cell changes during pregnancy in multiple sclerosis. Method: immunoSEQ multiplex PCR; TCRdb's copy keeps in-frame clones and lacks some. Among approximately 98,000 clones, about 91% were seen once, and the ten largest hold approximately 2.2%. Germline CDR1 is SGDLS and CDR2 is YYNGEE. There are 14 residues in the CDR3. After removal of 3 bases from V and 3 bases from J, the junction contained 4 bases not matched to a gene. This TCR was sampled from a female donor in good health, enrolled as a control in a pregnancy study. The sample was peripheral blood, taken after pregnancy. The chain couples TRBV9 to TRBJ1-2, with 8 bases aligning to TRBD1. The CDR3 reads CASSASTGDYGYTF. CDR3 bases: TGTGCCAGCAGCGCCTCGACAGGGGACTATGGCTACACCTTC.